A selection of T cell receptor beta chains follows, all from one sample in a study of blood T cells in healthy people across ages. TCRdb reprocessed the 5' RACE reads with MiXCR, giving one entry per CDR3 protein. The sample records about 1.6 million distinct CDR3 sequences, around 35% being singletons. Input material: blood. These receptors all stem from a woman between 25 and 40 years old in good health. Both conserved end residues are trimmed from each CDR3.

j_call,v_call,cdr3_aa
TRBJ1-1,TRBV6-5,ASISNEPEAF
TRBJ2-7,TRBV27,ASSSVPGRASYEQY
NA,TRBV10-1,ARPRPRRPYEQY
TRBJ1-1,TRBV29-1,SVPRGHRTEAF
TRBJ1-1,TRBV29-1,SIGTPEAF
TRBJ2-1,TRBV12-3/TRBV12-4,ASSPSPNGGNEQF
TRBJ2-7,TRBV20-1,SVAGTANYEQY
TRBJ1-2,TRBV2,ASRRDKVNYGYT
TRBJ2-5,TRBV27,ASRGGLAPQETQY
TRBJ2-5,TRBV20-1,SARHVLAGSLQETQY